These 32 T cell receptor beta chains were sequenced from one sample in a study of cytomegalovirus exposure and HLA in healthy donors. Researchers ran the PCR with 60 Vbeta and 13 Jbeta primers. The protocol was immunoSEQ multiplex PCR, while the TCRdb copy is restricted to in-frame clones and leaves out a portion. The sample spans some 200,000 clones; the ten largest clones claim less than 0.85%. Sample: PBMCs. These TCRs come from a boy between 10 and 17 years old in good health and CMV-seronegative.

V is TRBV5-1 and J is TRBJ2-1; TRBD2 agrees at 8 bases. The germline V gene encodes CDR1 SGHRS and CDR2 YFSETQ. V was clipped by 3 bases and J by 3 bases; unmatched bases: 5. CDR3 length: 15 amino acids. CDR3 nucleotides: TGCGCCAGCAGCTCGGGACTAGGTTACTACAATGAGCAGTTCTTC. It is translated as CASSSGLGYYNEQFF.

The chain employs TRBV10-3 and TRBJ1-2, with 7 bases identical to TRBD1. With 6 bases clipped from V and 4 bases from J, the junction kept 11 bases outside the gene matches. CDR1 is ENHRY, CDR2 SYGVKD, per germline. The CDR3 sequence is 15 residues long. The CDR3 region is CAISPGTAISYGYTF. The CDR3 DNA sequence: TGTGCCATCAGCCCCGGGACAGCCATTTCCTATGGCTACACCTTC.

The gene calls are TRBV27 and TRBJ1-4; D is uncertain. The length of the CDR3 is 14 residues. Per the germline V gene, CDR1 is MNHEY and CDR2 is SMNVEV (reference sequence). V dropped 10 bases and J dropped 8 bases, with 20 bases sitting between them. This chain's CDR3 is CATLCQALREKLFF. CDR3 nucleotides: TGTGCCACGCTTTGTCAGGCCTTACGGGAAAAACTGTTTTTT.

The CDR3 region has the DNA TGTGCCAGCGGGCGCGGGAGTAGCACAGATACGCAGTATTTT. Translated, it gives CASGRGSSTDTQYF. The chain employs TRBV5-4 and TRBJ2-3; 7 positions agree with TRBD2. The CDR3 runs to 14 residues. V was clipped by 7 bases and J by 0 bases; unmatched bases: 5. Per germline, CDR1 SGHNT and CDR2 YYREEE (reference sequence).

The rearrangement links TRBV7-2 to TRBJ2-7; TRBD1 aligns across 9 bases. There are 15 residues in the CDR3. The germline gives CDR1 SGHTA, CDR2 FQGNSA. V trimming: 5 bases; J trimming: 6 bases; junction bases outside the gene matches: 11. The CDR3 protein is CASSIGTGPLGEQYF. The CDR3, as DNA: TGTGCCAGCAGCATCGGGACAGGGCCCCTTGGCGAGCAGTACTTC. The full variable domain, rest sourced from reference TRBV7-2 and TRBJ2-7, is GAGVSQSPSNKVTEKGKDVELRCDPISGHTALYWYRQSLGQGLEFLIYFQGNSAPDKSGLPSDRFSAERTGGSVSTLTIQRTQQEDSAVYLCASSIGTGPLGEQYFGPGTRLTVT.

This chain links TRBV5-1 with TRBJ2-7, with 7 bases fitting TRBD1. Germline V gene sequence: CDR1 SGHRS, CDR2 YFSETQ. The CDR3 extends over 15 amino acids. The J segment lost 3 bases and the V segment lost 0 bases, leaving 6 bases of the junction unmatched. The CDR3 DNA reads TGCGCCAGCAGCTTGGGGGACAGCTGGGGCTACGAGCAGTACTTC. This sequence encodes CASSLGDSWGYEQYF.

The chain uses TRBV19 and TRBJ2-2; 9 bases align to TRBD1. Germline V CDR1 and CDR2: LNHDA, SQIVND (reference sequence). The CDR3 covers 14 residues. The V segment lost 6 bases and the J segment 5 bases; nucleotides outside the gene matches: 4. The CDR3 sequence is CASRKGQGTGELFF. CDR3 bases: TGTGCCAGTAGAAAGGGACAGGGTACCGGGGAGCTGTTTTTT.

The rearrangement links TRBV28 to TRBJ1-5, with D hard to call. V lost 3 bases and J lost 6, with 15 bases in between. Germline V lookup: CDR1 MDHEN, CDR2 SYDVKM. CDR3 length: 15 amino acids. CDR3 region: CASSFATLAGQPQHF. CDR3 coding DNA: TGTGCCAGCAGTTTTGCCACGCTGGCGGGTCAGCCCCAGCATTTT.

This chain joins TRBV11-1 and TRBJ1-1; D uncertain. Trimming left V 3 bases short and J 5 bases short, with 16 bases between. Germline assignment: CDR1 SGHAT and CDR2 FQDESV (reference sequence). This CDR3 is built from 15 residues. CDR3 bases: TGTGCCAGCAGCTTTGGAACGGGAGGCCCAACTGAAGCTTTCTTT. Amino acid sequence: CASSFGTGGPTEAFF.

The chain combines TRBV2 with TRBJ1-5; D ambiguous. The CDR3 loop spans 13 amino acids. In germline, CDR1 is SNHLY, CDR2 FYNNEI. V gave up 11 bases and J gave up 0 bases, with 11 bases separating them. CDR3 in amino acids: CACQVYSNQPQHF. For the CDR3, the DNA is TGTGCCTGTCAGGTATATAGCAATCAGCCCCAGCATTTT.

The chain carries TRBV19 and TRBJ2-3; no reliable D call. The CDR3 sequence is 16 residues long. From germline, CDR1 is LNHDA and CDR2 SQIVND (reference sequence). Trimming pared 5 bases from V and 2 bases from J, leaving 17 bases between. CDR3 amino acids: CASSPASSPPTDTQYF. In DNA form, the CDR3 reads TGTGCCAGTAGTCCGGCTAGTTCTCCTCCCACAGATACGCAGTATTTT.

The chain combines TRBV27 with TRBJ1-3; 10 bases align to TRBD1. Germline CDR1 MNHEY, CDR2 SMNVEV (reference sequence). This CDR3 has 16 residues. The V and J ends lost 4 bases and 8 bases, in that order; junction bases with no gene match: 11. The chain's CDR3 is CASSSGGTGERYTIYF. CDR3 DNA: TGTGCCAGCAGTTCCGGCGGGACAGGGGAAAGGTACACCATATATTTT.

The chain has TRBV6-5 and TRBJ2-3, with D tentatively TRBD2 (5 bases). The V and J ends lost 8 bases and 4 bases respectively, with 13 bases between them. CDR1 and CDR2 from the germline V gene are MNHEY and SVGAGI. This CDR3 has 13 amino acids. The CDR3 DNA sequence: TGTGCCAGCTCCCCGTGGGAGTCAGATACGCAGTATTTT. It codes for CASSPWESDTQYF.

The chain has TRBV7-3 and TRBJ2-7, with 8 bases aligning to TRBD2. The CDR3 contains 17 residues. V dropped 4 bases and J dropped 3; count of bases not matched to a gene: 14. Per the germline V gene, CDR1 is SGHTA and CDR2 is FQGTGA. The CDR3 loop reads CASSSLPAGGPSYEQYF. The CDR3 DNA reads TGTGCCAGCAGCTCCTTGCCCGCGGGGGGCCCTAGCTACGAGCAGTACTTC.

The chain is built from TRBV29-1 and TRBJ1-5, with D possibly being TRBD1 (6 bases). V lost 1 base to trimming and J lost 6 bases, with 13 bases between them. Germline V CDR1 and CDR2: SQVTM, ANQGSEA. CDR3 length equals 14 residues. The CDR3 nucleotides are TGCAGCGTTGAAGGAGGGGGAGTCGGTCAGCCCCAGCATTTT. Translation: CSVEGGGVGQPQHF.

This chain uses TRBV19 with TRBJ2-2; D gene uncertain. Trimming removed 3 bases at V and 5 bases at J, with 10 bases between. This CDR3 comprises 14 residues. Germline lookup yields CDR1 LNHDA and CDR2 SQIVND (reference sequence). CDR3 amino acids: CASSIWARTGELFF. The DNA for the CDR3 is TGTGCCAGTAGTATCTGGGCTCGAACCGGGGAGCTGTTTTTT.

Turning to this clone: The junction shows a germline mismatch at one end, possibly a read error. Other DNA sequences of this sample code for an identical CDR3. The chain joins TRBV20-1 to TRBJ2-7; possibly TRBD1 for D (5 bases). Germline values: CDR1 DFQATT, CDR2 SNEGSKA (reference sequence). The CDR3 is 11 amino acids. The CDR3 loop reads CSARDSYEQYF. The CDR3 coding sequence is TGCAGTGCTCGAGACAGTTACGAGCAGTACTTC.

The chain joins TRBV19 to TRBJ2-7; 8 positions match TRBD1. CDR1 is LNHDA and CDR2 is SQIVND in the germline V gene (reference sequence). The CDR3 has 13 residues. J was trimmed by 6 bases and V by 2 bases; bases with no gene match: 3. The CDR3: CASSIQGASEQYF. The CDR3 coding sequence is TGTGCCAGTAGTATACAGGGGGCCAGCGAGCAGTACTTC.

The chain carries TRBV19 and TRBJ1-1, with D possibly being TRBD1 (5 bases). The CDR3 totals 14 residues. Germline V gives CDR1 LNHDA, CDR2 SQIVND (reference sequence). With 5 bases removed from V and 5 bases from J, the gap between germline ends came to 15 bases. CDR3: CASSQGWVGTEAFF. The CDR3 DNA reads TGTGCCAGTAGTCAGGGCTGGGTAGGAACTGAAGCTTTCTTT.

The rearrangement uses TRBV7-9 and TRBJ1-4; 10 nucleotides match TRBD1. CDR3 length: 15 residues. The germline CDR1 and CDR2 sequences are SEHNR and FQNEAQ (reference sequence). J was trimmed by 6 bases and V by 1 base; bases with no gene match: 2. The CDR3: CASSLGGTGDEKLFF. The CDR3 bases are TGTGCCAGCAGCTTAGGTGGGACAGGGGATGAAAAACTGTTTTTT.

The chain links TRBV13 to TRBJ1-2, with TRBD1 matching over 9 bases. V shed 2 bases and J 13 bases; nucleotides not matched to a gene: 23. Germline values: CDR1 PRHDT, CDR2 FYEKMQ (reference sequence). The CDR3 spans 18 residues. CDR3 coding DNA: TGTGCCAGCAGCTTACTCTTAGGTAGTTGGGACAGGGCTCCTGTTTTCACCTTC. Translating it yields CASSLLLGSWDRAPVFTF.

This rearrangement joins TRBV4-3 to TRBJ1-6, with 8 bases aligning to TRBD1. The CDR3 extends over 15 amino acids. Germline lookup yields CDR1 LGHNA and CDR2 YSLEER. V was clipped by 1 base and J by 10 bases; unmatched bases: 6. The CDR3 DNA follows: TGCGCCAGCAGCCAAGCGACAGGGGAAACCTCACCCCTCCACTTT. Residues: CASSQATGETSPLHF.

CDR3 region: CASSVPGGAGADTQYF. The CDR3 DNA follows: TGTGCCAGCAGCGTGCCGGGGGGCGCTGGGGCAGATACGCAGTATTTT. This chain links TRBV9 with TRBJ2-3; D possibly corresponds to TRBD2 (7 bases). This CDR3 spans 16 amino acids. V was cut by 2 bases and J by 4 bases, with 17 bases left in between. CDR1 and CDR2 (germline): SGDLS, YYNGEE.

The J gene is TRBJ2-5, the V gene TRBV6-6; D is possibly TRBD1 (5 bases). The CDR3 runs 14 residues. CDR1 MNHNY and CDR2 SVGAGI come from the germline V gene (reference sequence). The germline V and J ends were trimmed by 4 bases and 5 bases, with 14 bases remaining between them. The CDR3 protein is CASSSTGPSETQYF. CDR3 bases: TGTGCCAGCAGTTCTACAGGACCCAGTGAGACCCAGTACTTC.

The rearrangement joins TRBV5-5 to TRBJ1-4, with D perhaps matching TRBD1 (5 bases). This CDR3 comprises 14 residues. CDR1 SGHKS and CDR2 YYEKEE come from the germline V gene (reference sequence). V was trimmed by 4 bases and J by 7 bases, leaving 14 bases between them. CDR3 nucleotide sequence: TGTGCCAGCAGCAGGGGCGTGGGGGGTGAAAAACTGTTTTTT. Protein product: CASSRGVGGEKLFF.

The DNA for the CDR3 is TGTGCCAGCAGGAGGGACAGGGGTGTCTCTGGCTACACCTTC. It translates to CASRRDRGVSGYTF. This chain joins TRBV6-5 and TRBJ1-2, with 10 bases aligning to TRBD1. Unmatched junction bases numbered 8, after V lost 6 bases and J lost 7 bases. The germline V gene has CDR1 MNHEY and CDR2 SVGAGI. The CDR3 sequence is 14 residues long.

The rearrangement links TRBV4-3 to TRBJ2-7; weak D call: TRBD2 (5 bases). Germline V gene lookup returns CDR1 LGHNA and CDR2 YSLEER. This CDR3 has 15 residues. V lost 0 bases to trimming and J lost 3 bases, with 12 bases between them. The CDR3 loop is CASSQDYQRNYEQYF. The CDR3 DNA is TGCGCCAGCAGCCAAGATTATCAGCGGAACTACGAGCAGTACTTC.

The V and J genes are TRBV25-1 and TRBJ1-1; 8 bases are shared with TRBD1. Looked up from germline, CDR1 is MGHDK and CDR2 is SYGVNS. With 6 bases clipped from V and 4 bases from J, the junction kept 7 bases outside the gene matches. The CDR3 is 14 residues long. CDR3 sequence reads: CASRVQGAGTEAFF. CDR3 nucleotide sequence: TGTGCCAGCAGAGTTCAGGGGGCTGGCACTGAAGCTTTCTTT.

The chain carries TRBV7-2 and TRBJ1-5; 8 positions match TRBD1. J was trimmed by 4 bases and V by 6 bases; bases with no gene match: 2. The germline gives CDR1 SGHTA, CDR2 FQGNSA. The CDR3 loop spans 13 amino acids. CDR3 nucleotide sequence: TGTGCCAGCAGTCGACAGGGGAATCAGCCCCAGCATTTT. It yields the protein CASSRQGNQPQHF.

The chain employs TRBV7-2 and TRBJ2-7; 13 nucleotides line up with TRBD2. The CDR3 spans 15 residues. J lost 13 bases, V lost 1 base, and 10 bases had no gene match. Germline assignment: CDR1 SGHTA and CDR2 FQGNSA. CDR3 sequence reads: CASSLGLGLAGTPYF. CDR3 DNA: TGTGCCAGCAGCTTAGGGTTGGGACTAGCGGGGACACCCTACTTC. The full variable domain, rest sourced from reference TRBV7-2 and TRBJ2-7, is GAGVSQSPSNKVTEKGKDVELRCDPISGHTALYWYRQSLGQGLEFLIYFQGNSAPDKSGLPSDRFSAERTGGSVSTLTIQRTQQEDSAVYLCASSLGLGLAGTPYFGPGTRLTVT.

The chain combines TRBV7-2 with TRBJ2-1; the match to TRBD2 covers 12 bases. The CDR3 totals 17 residues. V shed 5 bases, J shed 8 bases, and the junction held 13 bases outside the gene matches. Germline CDR1 is SGHTA and CDR2 is FQGNSA. CDR3 protein: CASSAKTGLAGLYEQFF. CDR3 nucleotide sequence: TGTGCCAGCAGCGCAAAGACTGGACTAGCGGGGTTGTATGAGCAGTTCTTC.

The chain links TRBV7-8 to TRBJ1-3, with D maybe TRBD1 (5 bases). This CDR3 spans 16 amino acids. V was cut by 0 bases and J by 4 bases, with 13 bases left in between. Germline loops: CDR1 SGHVS, CDR2 FQNEAQ. CDR3 amino acids: CASSLAQGGSGNTIYF. The CDR3 nucleotides read TGTGCCAGCAGCTTAGCGCAGGGAGGGTCCGGAAACACCATATATTTT.